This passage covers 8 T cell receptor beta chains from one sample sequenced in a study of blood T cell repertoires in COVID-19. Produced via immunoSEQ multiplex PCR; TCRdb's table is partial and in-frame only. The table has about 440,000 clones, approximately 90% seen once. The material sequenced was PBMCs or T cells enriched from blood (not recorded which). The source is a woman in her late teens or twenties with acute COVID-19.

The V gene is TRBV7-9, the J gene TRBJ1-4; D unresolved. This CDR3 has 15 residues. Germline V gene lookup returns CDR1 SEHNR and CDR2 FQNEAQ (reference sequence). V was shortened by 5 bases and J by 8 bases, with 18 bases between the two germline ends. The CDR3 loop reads CASSPGVGSREKLFF. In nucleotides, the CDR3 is TGTGCCAGCAGCCCCGGAGTTGGCTCGAGGGAAAAACTGTTTTTT.

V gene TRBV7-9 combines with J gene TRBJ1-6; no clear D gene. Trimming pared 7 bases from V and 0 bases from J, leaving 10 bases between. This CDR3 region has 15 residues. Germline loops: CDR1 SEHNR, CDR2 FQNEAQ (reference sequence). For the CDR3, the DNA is TGTGCCAGCACCCTTAACAACTCCTATAATTCACCCCTCCACTTT. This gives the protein CASTLNNSYNSPLHF.

The CDR3 region has the DNA TGTGCCAGCAGTTTATCGGGCCCTGAGAACGAGCAGTACTTC. Protein product: CASSLSGPENEQYF. The chain uses TRBV27 and TRBJ2-7; D gene ambiguous. CDR3 length: 14 amino acids. V lost 0 bases to trimming and J lost 5 bases, with 11 bases between them. Per germline, CDR1 MNHEY and CDR2 SMNVEV (reference sequence).

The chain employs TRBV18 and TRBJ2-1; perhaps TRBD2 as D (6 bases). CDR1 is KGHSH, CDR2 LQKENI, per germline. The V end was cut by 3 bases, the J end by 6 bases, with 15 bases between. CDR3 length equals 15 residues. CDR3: CASSPVGGSSNEQFF. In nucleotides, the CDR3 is TGTGCCAGCTCACCTGTTGGGGGGAGCAGCAATGAGCAGTTCTTC.

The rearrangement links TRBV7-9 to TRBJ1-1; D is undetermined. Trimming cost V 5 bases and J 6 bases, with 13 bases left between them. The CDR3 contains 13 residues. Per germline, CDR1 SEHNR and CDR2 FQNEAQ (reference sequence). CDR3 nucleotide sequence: TGTGCCAGCAGCCCCGTATTGGAGGCTGAAGCTTTCTTT. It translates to CASSPVLEAEAFF.

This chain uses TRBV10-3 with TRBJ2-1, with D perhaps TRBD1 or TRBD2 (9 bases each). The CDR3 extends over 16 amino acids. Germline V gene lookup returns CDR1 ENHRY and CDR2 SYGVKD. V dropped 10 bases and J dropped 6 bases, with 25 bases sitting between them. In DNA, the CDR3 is TGTGCCACCCGGGACAGGGAAAGCGGGGGGCCCAATGAGCAGTTCTTC. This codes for CATRDRESGGPNEQFF.

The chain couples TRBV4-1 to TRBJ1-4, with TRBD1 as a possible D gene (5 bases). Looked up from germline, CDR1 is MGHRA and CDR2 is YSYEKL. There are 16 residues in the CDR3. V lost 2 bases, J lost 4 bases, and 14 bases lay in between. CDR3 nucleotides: TGCGCCAGCAGCCAATACACCCAGGGCATTAATGAAAAACTGTTTTTT. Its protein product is CASSQYTQGINEKLFF.

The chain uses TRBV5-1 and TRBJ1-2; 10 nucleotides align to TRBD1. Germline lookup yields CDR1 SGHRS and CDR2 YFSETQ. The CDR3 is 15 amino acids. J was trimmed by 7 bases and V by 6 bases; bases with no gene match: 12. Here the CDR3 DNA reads TGCGCCAGCACCGATCCGGGACAGGGGTTTGGTGGCTACACCTTC. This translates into CASTDPGQGFGGYTF.